This T cell receptor beta chain was obtained from a study of blood T cell repertoires in COVID-19. In the study overall: Samples representing acute and convalescent COVID-19 were sourced from the United States, Italy and Spain. T cells, B-cell-depleted T cells, or PBMCs provided the cDNA or gDNA that served as material.

Methods used by the authors: Amplification with reference gene primers provided the estimates of nucleated cell counts. Repertoires were generated with immunoSEQ multiplex PCR, while TCRdb's copy carries only in-frame clones and drops some. V and J calls and clone size are copied from that table; D and trimming were computed from the DNA. The top ten hold roughly 3.4% of the sample, which has about 99,000 clones, about four fifths seen once. This CDR3 has 13 residues. V lost 7 bases to trimming and J lost 3 bases, with 10 bases between them. Per germline, CDR1 KGHDR and CDR2 SFDVKD. The V call is TRBV24-1, the J call TRBJ2-3; TRBD1 might be the D (5 bases). The sequence was collected from a woman aged 80 or older with active or convalescent COVID-19. Sequencing was done on a sample of peripheral blood. In nucleotides, the CDR3 is TGTGCCACCAGAGACAGATTTACAGATACGCAGTATTTT. Translating gives CATRDRFTDTQYF.